Listed here are 18 T cell receptor beta chains from one sample, sequenced in a study of T cell repertoires in cytomegalovirus infection. Via MiXCR, TCRdb re-called the reads, giving one row per CDR3 protein. Of 740,000 or so distinct CDR3 sequences in the sample, less than 40% were seen once. The source material was PBMCs. These receptors all stem from a human donor in good health (CMV status not recorded). Some clones in this sample may be carry-over from other donors' samples.

This rearrangement joins TRBV13 to TRBJ1-6; tentative D call: TRBD1 (6 bases). Between the trimmed V and J ends, which lost 5 bases and 6 bases, there was a span of 14 bases. The CDR3 is 15 amino acids. Per germline, CDR1 PRHDT and CDR2 FYEKMQ (reference sequence). CDR3 amino acids: CASSQQGGGNSPLHF. The CDR3 coding sequence is TGTGCCAGCAGCCAACAGGGAGGAGGTAATTCACCCCTCCACTTT.

This chain connects TRBV6-1 to TRBJ2-2; 7 bases align to TRBD1. This CDR3 spans 18 amino acids. CDR1 and CDR2 from the germline V gene are MNHNS and SASEGT. J was trimmed by 0 bases and V by 8 bases; bases with no gene match: 15. The chain's CDR3 is CASRDLWQGVSNTGELFF. The CDR3 coding sequence is TGTGCCAGCCGAGATCTTTGGCAGGGGGTTTCGAACACCGGGGAGCTGTTTTTT.

J is TRBJ1-5 and V is TRBV12-3 or TRBV12-4; possible D gene TRBD1, 5 bases. The CDR3 has 13 residues. V lost 4 bases to trimming and J lost 15 bases, with 19 bases between them. The CDR3 is CASSSDGWWGRHF. The CDR3 region has the DNA TGTGCCAGCAGTTCGGACGGTTGGTGGGGCCGGCATTTT.

This clonotype was observed once. V is TRBV14 and J is TRBJ1-2; a weak D match, TRBD1 (5 bases). The CDR3 runs 13 residues. The germline V gene encodes CDR1 SGHDN and CDR2 FVKESK. Trimming took 3 bases from V and 7 from J, leaving 12 bases between them. CDR3: CASSQKGALGYTF. The CDR3 DNA is TGTGCCAGCAGCCAGAAAGGGGCACTTGGCTACACCTTC. Full variable domain (missing parts from reference TRBV14 and TRBJ1-2): EAGVTQFPSHSVIEKGQTVTLRCDPISGHDNLYWYRRVMGKEIKFLLHFVKESKQDESGMPNNRFLAERTGGTYSTLKVQPAELEDSGVYFCASSQKGALGYTFGSGTRLTVV.

Comments on this clonotype: Since no conserved phenylalanine or tryptophan closes the CDR3, a read error is the likely cause. No DNA is shown, since the ends of the CDR3 on it are uncertain; the CDR3 is the one TCRdb lists. CDR3 sequence reads: CASGFTTWRRLPLRSMV. The chain has TRBV12-5 and TRBJ2-3; whether TRBD1, the table's D call, matches the DNA was not checked. Per germline, CDR1 LGHNT and CDR2 FRNRAP. With termini counted, the CDR3 has 17 amino acids.

This clonotype occurred many times. V gene TRBV12-3 or TRBV12-4 combines with J gene TRBJ1-1; 8 positions match TRBD1. The ends lost 5 bases at V and 5 bases at J; junction bases unmatched: 10. This CDR3 spans 15 amino acids. The DNA of the CDR3 is TGTGCCAGCAGTCCGGACAGGGTTTCGGGGACTGAAGCTTTCTTT. This sequence encodes CASSPDRVSGTEAFF.

This clonotype was counted between two and nine times. The rearrangement joins TRBV6-2 or TRBV6-3 to TRBJ1-5; possible D gene TRBD1, 6 bases. Germline V gives CDR1 MNHEY, CDR2 SVGEGT. Between the trimmed V and J ends, which lost 5 bases and 0 bases, there was a span of 20 bases. The CDR3 is 18 amino acids. CDR3 nucleotide sequence: TGTGCCAGCAGTCGGGACACGGCCGTACCTTATAGCAATCAGCCCCAGCATTTT. It is translated as CASSRDTAVPYSNQPQHF.

Many counts were recorded for this clonotype. The chain recombines TRBV7-8 with TRBJ2-1; tentative D call: TRBD2 (6 bases). This CDR3 has 15 residues. Trimming took off 5 bases at V and 2 bases at J, with 13 bases between the two ends. Germline V gene sequence: CDR1 SGHVS, CDR2 FQNEAQ. The CDR3 bases are TGTGCCAGCAGCGCCGTACTAGCCCCCTACAATGAGCAGTTCTTC. This codes for CASSAVLAPYNEQFF.

On this clonotype: A clone one base away is much larger, so this may be a read error. DNA for the CDR3: TGTGCCATCAGCTCCCGCGGGACAGGCTACGAGCAGTACTTC. Encoded protein: CAISSRGTGYEQYF. The chain couples TRBV6-6 to TRBJ2-7; 8 bases map to TRBD1. Germline V gene sequence: CDR1 MNHNY, CDR2 SVGAGI (reference sequence). The CDR3 loop spans 14 amino acids. Trimming at V came to 10 bases and at J to 3 bases, leaving 11 bases not matched to a gene.

This clonotype was detected a few times. The chain has TRBV19 and TRBJ2-7, with D maybe TRBD1 (6 bases). V lost 3 bases and J lost 5, with 17 bases in between. This CDR3 has 15 residues. The germline gives CDR1 LNHDA, CDR2 SQIVND (reference sequence). The CDR3 sequence: CASSIGQGKGDEQYF. CDR3 coding DNA: TGTGCCAGTAGTATTGGGCAGGGGAAGGGCGACGAGCAGTACTTC.

The V and J genes are TRBV5-4 and TRBJ1-2; weak D call: TRBD1 (5 bases). The CDR3 loop spans 15 amino acids. V lost 6 bases to trimming and J lost 6 bases, with 21 bases between them. Germline V gene lookup returns CDR1 SGHNT and CDR2 YYREEE (reference sequence). CDR3 DNA: TGTGCCAGCACTACCCAGGGCCTTATCCTCCATGGCTACACCTTC. Its translation is CASTTQGLILHGYTF.

This sequence joins TRBV12-3 or TRBV12-4 and TRBJ2-7, with 12 bases aligning to TRBD2. The CDR3 is 20 amino acids. V was pared by 6 bases and J by 1 base, with 19 bases of the junction left unmatched. CDR3 nucleotides: TGTGCCAGCAGCCTCATACGCGGACTAGCGGGAAGGGGGACATCCTACGAGCAGTACTTC. This translates into CASSLIRGLAGRGTSYEQYF.

There are a few counts of this clonotype. V is TRBV28 and J is TRBJ2-3, with 10 positions matching TRBD2. The J segment lost 2 bases and the V segment lost 2 bases, leaving 16 bases of the junction unmatched. The length of the CDR3 is 20 residues. Germline-derived CDR1 and CDR2 are MDHEN and SYDVKM. CDR3 amino acids: CASSLEGSGGPSFNTDTQYF. Written as DNA, the CDR3 is TGTGCCAGCAGTTTAGAGGGTAGCGGGGGGCCCTCCTTCAACACAGATACGCAGTATTTT.

Of note for this clonotype: Possible read error: a much larger clone is one base away. The chain has TRBV7-8 and TRBJ1-4; D not resolved. The V gene's germline CDR1 is SGHVS and CDR2 FQNEAQ. The CDR3 runs 12 residues. The CDR3 region has the DNA TGTGCCAGCAGCTTAGGTTTTGAAAAACTGTGTTTT. Amino acids: CASSLGFEKLCF.

This clonotype came up a few times. The chain uses TRBV10-3 and TRBJ2-5; weak D call: TRBD1 (5 bases). The CDR3 runs 14 residues. V shed 7 bases and J shed 5 bases, with 17 bases lying between them. The germline CDR1 and CDR2 sequences are ENHRY and SYGVKD. The CDR3: CAITDGSKGETQYF. CDR3 DNA sequence: TGTGCCATCACCGACGGTAGTAAGGGGGAGACCCAGTACTTC.

The CDR3 here is CASSQDLLRVAQYF. As DNA, the CDR3 is TGTGCCAGCAGCCAGGACTTACTTCGGGTGGCCCAGTACTTC. The J gene is TRBJ2-5, the V gene TRBV4-2; D may be TRBD2 (5 bases). Germline assignment: CDR1 LGHNA and CDR2 YNFKEQ. The germline V and J ends were trimmed by 3 bases and 9 bases, with 17 bases remaining between them. The CDR3 spans 14 residues.

V usage is TRBV5-1 and J usage is TRBJ2-1; weak D call: TRBD1 (6 bases). The V end was cut by 0 bases, the J end by 9 bases, with 13 bases between. CDR3 length equals 14 residues. CDR1 is SGHRS, CDR2 YFSETQ, per germline. Here the CDR3 DNA reads TGCGCCAGCAGCTTGGTGGCAGGGGTTCTTGAGCAGTTCTTC. Amino acids: CASSLVAGVLEQFF.

This clonotype was seen a handful of times. The J gene is TRBJ1-5, the V gene TRBV6-2 or TRBV6-3; 7 bases map to TRBD1. V shed 5 bases, J shed 8 bases, and the junction held 12 bases outside the gene matches. Germline V gene data show CDR1 as MNHEY and CDR2 as SVGEGT. The CDR3 runs to 15 residues. CDR3 sequence: CASSPGQRQSKPQHF. CDR3 bases: TGTGCCAGCAGTCCGGGACAGCGTCAATCAAAGCCCCAGCATTTT.